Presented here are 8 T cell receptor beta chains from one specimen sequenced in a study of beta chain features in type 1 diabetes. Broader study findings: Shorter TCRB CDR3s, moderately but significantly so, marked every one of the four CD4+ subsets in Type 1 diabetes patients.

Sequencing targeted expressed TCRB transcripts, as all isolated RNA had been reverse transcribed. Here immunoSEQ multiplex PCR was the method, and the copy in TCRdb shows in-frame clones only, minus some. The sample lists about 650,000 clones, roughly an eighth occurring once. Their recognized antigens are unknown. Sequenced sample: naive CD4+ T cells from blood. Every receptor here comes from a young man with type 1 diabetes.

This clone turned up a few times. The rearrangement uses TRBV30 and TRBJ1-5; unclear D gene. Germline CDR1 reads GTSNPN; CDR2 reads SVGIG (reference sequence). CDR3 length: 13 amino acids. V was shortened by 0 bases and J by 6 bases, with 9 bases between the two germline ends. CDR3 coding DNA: TGTGCCTGGAGTGTACAAAGGAGTCAGCCCCAGCATTTT. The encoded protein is CAWSVQRSQPQHF.

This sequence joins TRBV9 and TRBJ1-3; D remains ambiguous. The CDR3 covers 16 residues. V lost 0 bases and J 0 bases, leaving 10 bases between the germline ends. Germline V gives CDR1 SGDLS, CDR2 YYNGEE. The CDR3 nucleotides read TGTGCCAGCAGCGTAGACGCGGGCCTCTCTGGAAACACCATATATTTT. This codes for CASSVDAGLSGNTIYF.

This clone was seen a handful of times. The CDR3 reads CASSYGQAPRGTGELFF. CDR3 DNA: TGTGCCAGCAGCTACGGACAAGCCCCAAGAGGCACCGGGGAGCTGTTTTTT. The gene calls are TRBV5-4 and TRBJ2-2; possibly TRBD1 for D (5 bases). Germline V gives CDR1 SGHNT, CDR2 YYREEE (reference sequence). Trimming took 3 bases from V and 4 from J, leaving 19 bases between them. CDR3 length equals 17 residues.

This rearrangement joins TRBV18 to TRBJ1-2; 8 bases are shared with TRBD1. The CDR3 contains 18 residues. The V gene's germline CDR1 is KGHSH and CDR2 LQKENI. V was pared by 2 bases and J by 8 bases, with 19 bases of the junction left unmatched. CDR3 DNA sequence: TGTGCCAGCTCACCAACTGCTGGACAGGGAAGGGGTCATATAGGCTACACCTTC. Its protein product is CASSPTAGQGRGHIGYTF.

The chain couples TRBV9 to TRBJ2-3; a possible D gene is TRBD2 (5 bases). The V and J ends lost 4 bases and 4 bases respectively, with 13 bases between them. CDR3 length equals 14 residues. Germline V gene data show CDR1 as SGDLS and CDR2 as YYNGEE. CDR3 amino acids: CASSPRTSPDTQYF. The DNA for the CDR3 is TGTGCCAGCAGCCCCAGGACTTCTCCAGATACGCAGTATTTT.

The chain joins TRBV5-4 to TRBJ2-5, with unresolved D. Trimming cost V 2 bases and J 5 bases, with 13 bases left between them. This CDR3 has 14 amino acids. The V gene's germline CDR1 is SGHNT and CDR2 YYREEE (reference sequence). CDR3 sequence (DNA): TGTGCCAGCAGCTTTTTAGGGTCTGGGGAGACCCAGTACTTC. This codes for CASSFLGSGETQYF.

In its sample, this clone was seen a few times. The chain's CDR3 is CASSPGRGPDTQYF. CDR3 coding DNA: TGCGCCAGCAGCCCGGGGCGTGGTCCAGATACGCAGTATTTT. The V call is TRBV4-3, the J call TRBJ2-3; tentatively, D is TRBD1 or TRBD2 (5 bases each). Germline V lookup: CDR1 LGHNA, CDR2 YSLEER. The CDR3 loop spans 14 amino acids. Trimming left V 4 bases short and J 4 bases short, with 12 bases between.

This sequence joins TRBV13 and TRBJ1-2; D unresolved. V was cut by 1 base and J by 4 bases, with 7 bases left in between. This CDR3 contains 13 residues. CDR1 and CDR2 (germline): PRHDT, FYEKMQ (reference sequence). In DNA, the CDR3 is TGTGCCAGCAGCTTAGCACGGTCCTATGGCTACACCTTC. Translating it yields CASSLARSYGYTF.